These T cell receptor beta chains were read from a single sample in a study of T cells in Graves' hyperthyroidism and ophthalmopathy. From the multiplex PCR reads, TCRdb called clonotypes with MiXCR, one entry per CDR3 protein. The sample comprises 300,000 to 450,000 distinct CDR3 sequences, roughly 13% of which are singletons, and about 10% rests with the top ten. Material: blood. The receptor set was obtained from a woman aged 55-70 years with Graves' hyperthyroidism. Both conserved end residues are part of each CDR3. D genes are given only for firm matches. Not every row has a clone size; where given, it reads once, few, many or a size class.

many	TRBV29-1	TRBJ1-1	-	CSVSQGVTEAFF	TGCAGCGTTTCACAGGGTGTCACTGAAGCTTTCTTT
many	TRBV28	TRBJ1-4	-	CASSFRVDSRNEKLFF	TGTGCCAGCAGTTTTAGGGTGGACAGCCGAAATGAAAAACTGTTTTTT
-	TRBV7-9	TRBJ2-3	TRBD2	CASSLPPSGRPDTQYF	TGTGCCAGCAGCTTACCGCCTAGCGGGAGGCCAGATACGCAGTATTTT
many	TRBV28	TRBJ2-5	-	CASSLRQIQETQYF	TGTGCCAGCAGTTTACGGCAGATCCAAGAGACCCAGTACTTC
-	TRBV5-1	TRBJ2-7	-	CASSSDSGISGYEQYF	TGCGCCAGCAGCTCCGACTCAGGGATTAGTGGCTACGAGCAGTACTTC
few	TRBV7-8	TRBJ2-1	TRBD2	CASSFGLAVQQFF	TGTGCCAGCAGCTTTGGACTAGCCGTACAGCAGTTCTTC
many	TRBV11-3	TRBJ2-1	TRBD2	CASSPTTKRLAGYGEQFF	TGTGCCAGCAGCCCCACGACAAAAAGACTAGCGGGATACGGTGAGCAGTTCTTC
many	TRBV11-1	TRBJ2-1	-	CASSQWRRNDEQFF	TGTGCCAGCAGCCAATGGAGACGGAACGATGAGCAGTTCTTC
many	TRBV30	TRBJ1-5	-	CAWSRGADSNQPQHF	TGTGCCTGGAGTCGCGGGGCAGATAGCAATCAGCCCCAGCATTTT
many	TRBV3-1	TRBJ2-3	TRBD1	CASSQDGQGATQYF	TGTGCCAGCAGCCAAGACGGACAGGGTGCTACGCAGTATTTT
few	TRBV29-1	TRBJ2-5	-	CSVYQGETQYF	TGCAGCGTCTACCAGGGAGAGACCCAGTACTTC
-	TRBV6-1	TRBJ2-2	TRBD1	CASSDSGTGDTGELFF	TGTGCCAGCAGTGATTCCGGGACAGGAGACACCGGGGAGCTGTTTTTT
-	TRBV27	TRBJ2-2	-	CASPELPGELFF	TGTGCCAGCCCTGAGCTCCCCGGGGAGCTGTTTTTT
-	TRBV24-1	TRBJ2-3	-	CATSDWAATDTQYF	TGTGCCACCAGTGACTGGGCCGCGACAGATACGCAGTATTTT
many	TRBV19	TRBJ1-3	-	CASSIGQGWSSGNTIYF	TGTGCCAGTAGTATAGGCCAGGGATGGAGCTCTGGAAACACCATATATTTT
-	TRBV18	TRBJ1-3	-	CASSPLGSRASGNTIYF	TGTGCCAGCTCACCACTGGGCTCCCGAGCCTCTGGAAACACCATATATTTT
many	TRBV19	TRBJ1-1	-	CASLDDRTNTEAFF	TGTGCCAGTTTAGATGACAGGACGAACACTGAAGCTTTCTTT
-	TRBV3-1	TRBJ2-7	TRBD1	CASSQGADRTYEQYF	TGTGCCAGCAGCCAAGGCGCGGACAGGACCTACGAGCAGTACTTC
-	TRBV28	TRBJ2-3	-	CASSPLRGIDTQYF	TGTGCCAGCAGTCCCTTGCGGGGTATAGATACGCAGTATTTT
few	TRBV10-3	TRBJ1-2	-	CAISDGQSNYGYTF	TGTGCCATCAGTGACGGACAGTCTAACTATGGCTACACCTTC
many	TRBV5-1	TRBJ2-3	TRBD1	CASSTGQGVRDTQYF	TGCGCCAGCAGCACCGGACAGGGTGTTCGGGATACGCAGTATTTT
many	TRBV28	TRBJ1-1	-	CASLWIENTEAFF	TGTGCCAGCCTTTGGATCGAGAACACTGAAGCTTTCTTT
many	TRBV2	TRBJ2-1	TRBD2	CASSGLAGYANEQFF	TGTGCCAGCAGTGGACTAGCGGGATACGCCAATGAGCAGTTCTTC
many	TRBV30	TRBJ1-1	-	CAWSSGTVAARAFF	TGTGCCTGGAGTTCCGGGACCGTCGCTGCAAGAGCTTTCTTT
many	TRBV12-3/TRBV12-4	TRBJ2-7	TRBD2	CASSPAGLYEQYF	TGTGCCAGCAGTCCAGCGGGGCTCTACGAGCAGTACTTC
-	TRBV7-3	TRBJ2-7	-	CASSFDRQYEQYF	TGTGCCAGCAGCTTCGACAGACAATACGAGCAGTACTTC
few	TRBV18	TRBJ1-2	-	CASVGTSGVGNYGYTF	TGTGCCAGCGTCGGAACAAGCGGGGTGGGAAATTATGGCTACACCTTC
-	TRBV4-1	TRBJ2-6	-	CASSRGGANVLTF	TGCGCCAGCAGCCGAGGGGGGGCCAACGTCCTGACTTTC
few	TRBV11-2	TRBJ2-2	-	CASSFGTYTGELFF	TGTGCCAGCAGCTTCGGGACTTACACCGGGGAGCTGTTTTTT
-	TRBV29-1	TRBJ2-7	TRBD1	CSVDTGVEQYF	TGCAGCGTCGACACAGGGGTCGAGCAGTACTTC
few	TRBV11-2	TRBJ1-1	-	CAGSLGAGWNTEAFF	TGTGCCGGCAGCTTAGGAGCAGGGTGGAACACTGAAGCTTTCTTT
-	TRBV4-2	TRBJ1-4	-	CASSQGPEQLFF	TGTGCCAGCAGCCAAGGGCCAGAGCAACTGTTTTTT
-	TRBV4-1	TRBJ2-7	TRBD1	CASSRTRQGASYEQYF	TGCGCCAGCAGCCGGACCCGGCAGGGGGCCTCCTACGAGCAGTACTTC
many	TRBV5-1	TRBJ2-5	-	CASSLVGRAETQYF	TGCGCCAGCAGCTTGGTGGGCAGGGCAGAGACCCAGTACTTC
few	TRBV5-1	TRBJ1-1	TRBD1	CASSDQTGGDTEAFF	TGCGCCAGCAGCGATCAGACAGGGGGGGACACTGAAGCTTTCTTT
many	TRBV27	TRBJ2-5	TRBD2	CASSSLAGGETQYF	TGTGCCAGCAGTAGTCTAGCGGGAGGAGAGACCCAGTACTTC
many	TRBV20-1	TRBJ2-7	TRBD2	CSASPPSGRGGSGYEQYF	TGCAGTGCTAGCCCGCCTAGCGGGAGGGGTGGGTCGGGCTACGAGCAGTACTTC
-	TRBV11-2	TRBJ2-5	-	CAGSLVSQETQYF	TGTGCCGGCAGCTTAGTCAGCCAAGAGACCCAGTACTTC
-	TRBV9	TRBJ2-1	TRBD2	CASSRSGTSGHNEQFF	TGTGCCAGCAGCCGGTCTGGGACTAGCGGTCACAATGAGCAGTTCTTC
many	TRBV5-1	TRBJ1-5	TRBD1	CASSPGTEDQPQHF	TGCGCCAGCAGCCCCGGGACAGAGGATCAGCCCCAGCATTTT
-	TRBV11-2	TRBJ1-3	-	CASRRQSSGNTIYF	TGTGCCAGCAGACGACAGTCCTCTGGAAACACCATATATTTT
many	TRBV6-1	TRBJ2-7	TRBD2	CASTQGRGRGSYEQYF	TGTGCCAGCACTCAGGGGCGCGGGAGGGGCTCCTACGAGCAGTACTTC
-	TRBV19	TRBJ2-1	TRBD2	CASSISAGVNEQFF	TGTGCCAGTAGTATTAGTGCGGGAGTCAATGAGCAGTTCTTC
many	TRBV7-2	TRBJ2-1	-	CASSDGIYNEQFF	TGTGCCAGCAGCGACGGGATCTACAATGAGCAGTTCTTC
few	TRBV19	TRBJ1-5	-	CASSPQDIGQPQHF	TGTGCCAGTAGCCCACAGGACATCGGACAGCCCCAGCATTTT
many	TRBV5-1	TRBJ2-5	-	CASSLAVWETQYF	TGCGCCAGCAGCTTGGCTGTCTGGGAGACCCAGTACTTC
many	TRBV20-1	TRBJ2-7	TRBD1	CSARAGGAAYEQYF	TGCAGTGCTAGGGCAGGGGGAGCAGCCTACGAGCAGTACTTC
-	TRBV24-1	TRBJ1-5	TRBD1	CATSDFGTGVLNQPQHF	TGTGCCACCAGTGATTTTGGGACAGGGGTACTCAATCAGCCCCAGCATTTT
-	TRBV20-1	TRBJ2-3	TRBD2	CSARVLAGATDTQYF	TGCAGTGCTAGAGTTCTCGCGGGAGCCACAGATACGCAGTATTTT
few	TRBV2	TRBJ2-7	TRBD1	CASREGQGLEEQYF	TGTGCCAGCAGAGAGGGACAGGGGCTTGAGGAGCAGTACTTC
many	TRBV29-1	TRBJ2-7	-	CSVEDTVGAYEQYF	TGCAGCGTTGAAGATACGGTGGGGGCTTACGAGCAGTACTTC
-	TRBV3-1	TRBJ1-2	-	CASSQVGLPTF	TGTGCCAGCAGCCAGGTCGGACTTCCCACCTTC
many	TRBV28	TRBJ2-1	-	CASSTGADSAVGQFF	TGTGCCAGCTCAACGGGGGCGGACTCAGCAGTGGGGCAGTTCTTC
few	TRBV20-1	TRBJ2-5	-	CSAPSGSGETQYF	TGCAGTGCCCCTTCCGGGTCCGGAGAGACCCAGTACTTC
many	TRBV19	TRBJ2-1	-	CASTQTSWTGNEQFF	TGTGCCAGTACCCAGACTAGTTGGACTGGGAATGAGCAGTTCTTC